These T cell receptor beta chains were read from a single sample in a study of OX40 agonist ivuxolimab in advanced cancers. This table comes from immunoSEQ multiplex PCR, and its TCRdb copy is limited to in-frame clones, with some not included. This repertoire shows about 58,000 clones, around 90% found once; its top ten account for 1.5% to 2%. The sequencing here drew on CD4+ or CD8+ T cells sorted from blood, taken in a trial of the OX40 agonist ivuxolimab. The receptors derive from an adult with an advanced solid tumor such as melanoma, head and neck, liver or kidney cancer. Both conserved end residues are part of each CDR3. A D gene is named only where the DNA matches it firmly. Size tells how often a clone was seen (once, few, many) or the class of an expanded clone, and some rows leave it out.

abundance: .
j_gene: TRBJ1-2
len: 14
d_gene: .
v_gene: TRBV28
CDR3nt: TGTGCCAGCAGTTTCGAAGGGAAAAACTATGGCTACACCTTC
CDR3aa: CASSFEGKNYGYTF

abundance: .
j_gene: TRBJ2-1
len: 18
d_gene: TRBD2
v_gene: TRBV7-8
CDR3nt: TGTGCCAGCAGCCCGCCCATGGTGACAGCGGGAGGCTACAATGAGCAGTTCTTC
CDR3aa: CASSPPMVTAGGYNEQFF

abundance: .
j_gene: TRBJ1-2
len: 14
d_gene: TRBD1
v_gene: TRBV2
CDR3nt: TGTGCCAGCAGTATTGGACAGGGGGGTAGTGGCTACACCTTC
CDR3aa: CASSIGQGGSGYTF

abundance: .
j_gene: TRBJ2-5
len: 14
d_gene: .
v_gene: TRBV28
CDR3nt: TGTGCCAGCAGCCGCCAGGGCCTCGCGGAGACCCAGTACTTC
CDR3aa: CASSRQGLAETQYF

abundance: .
j_gene: TRBJ2-5
len: 13
d_gene: .
v_gene: TRBV6-1
CDR3nt: TGTGCCATCAATTCATTGAACAGAGAGACCCAGTACTTC
CDR3aa: CAINSLNRETQYF

abundance: once
j_gene: TRBJ1-2
len: 17
d_gene: .
v_gene: TRBV5-1
CDR3nt: TGCGCCAGCAGCTTGGCCGGAGCGGACATCTGGAGCTATGGCTACACCTTC
CDR3aa: CASSLAGADIWSYGYTF

abundance: few
j_gene: TRBJ1-6
len: 13
d_gene: .
v_gene: TRBV2
CDR3nt: TGTGCCAGCCGAAGTAGGTATAATTCACCCCTCCACTTT
CDR3aa: CASRSRYNSPLHF

abundance: .
j_gene: TRBJ2-1
len: 14
d_gene: .
v_gene: TRBV30
CDR3nt: TGTGCCTGGAGTGTATGGCCCCAGGGTCGTGAGCAGTTCTTC
CDR3aa: CAWSVWPQGREQFF

abundance: .
j_gene: TRBJ2-5
len: 17
d_gene: TRBD2
v_gene: TRBV13
CDR3nt: TGTGCCAGCAGCTCCGACCAAGGACTAGCGGGAGGAGAGACCCAGTACTTC
CDR3aa: CASSSDQGLAGGETQYF

abundance: .
j_gene: TRBJ1-1
len: 16
d_gene: TRBD1
v_gene: TRBV18
CDR3nt: TGTGCCAGCTCACCACTACAGGGGGCGCGGAACACTGAAGCTTTCTTT
CDR3aa: CASSPLQGARNTEAFF

abundance: .
j_gene: TRBJ2-3
len: 14
d_gene: .
v_gene: TRBV7-9
CDR3nt: TGTGCCAGCAGCTTAGGGTTAGCAACAGATACGCAGTATTTT
CDR3aa: CASSLGLATDTQYF

abundance: .
j_gene: TRBJ1-1
len: 14
d_gene: .
v_gene: TRBV18
CDR3nt: TGTGCCAGCTCACCACCTAGGACGGGGACTGAAGCTTTCTTT
CDR3aa: CASSPPRTGTEAFF

abundance: .
j_gene: TRBJ1-1
len: 16
d_gene: TRBD1
v_gene: TRBV7-9
CDR3nt: TGTGCCAGCAGCCTCGGACAGGGTAGGGGTAGTGATCAAGTTTTCTTT
CDR3aa: CASSLGQGRGSDQVFF

abundance: .
j_gene: TRBJ1-2
len: 15
d_gene: .
v_gene: TRBV4-1
CDR3nt: TGCGCCAGCAGCTATCCAGGGGCTACGATCTATGGCTACACCTTC
CDR3aa: CASSYPGATIYGYTF

abundance: .
j_gene: TRBJ2-3
len: 15
d_gene: TRBD2
v_gene: TRBV7-7
CDR3nt: TGTGCTAGCAGTCGAGGACTAGCCGCCACAGATACGCAGTATTTT
CDR3aa: CASSRGLAATDTQYF

abundance: .
j_gene: TRBJ1-1
len: 15
d_gene: .
v_gene: TRBV4-1
CDR3nt: TGCGCCAGCAGCCTTAGGGAGGGTGTCGGGAGTGAAGCTTTCTTT
CDR3aa: CASSLREGVGSEAFF

abundance: .
j_gene: TRBJ1-2
len: 13
d_gene: .
v_gene: TRBV27
CDR3nt: TGTGCCAGCAGAGCAGGACTGAACTATGGCTACACCTTC
CDR3aa: CASRAGLNYGYTF

abundance: .
j_gene: TRBJ1-3
len: 12
d_gene: .
v_gene: TRBV6-5
CDR3nt: TGTGCCAGCAAAAGCTCTGGAAACACCATATATTTT
CDR3aa: CASKSSGNTIYF

abundance: .
j_gene: TRBJ1-3
len: 15
d_gene: TRBD1
v_gene: TRBV7-2
CDR3nt: TGTGCCAGCAGCCTTACAGGGGACTCTGGAAACACCATATATTTT
CDR3aa: CASSLTGDSGNTIYF

abundance: .
j_gene: TRBJ2-7
len: 16
d_gene: TRBD1
v_gene: TRBV19
CDR3nt: TGTGCCAGTAGTATAGGAGCGGGGACAGGGCGGCTCGAGCAGTACTTC
CDR3aa: CASSIGAGTGRLEQYF

abundance: once
j_gene: TRBJ2-2
len: 15
d_gene: .
v_gene: TRBV10-3
CDR3nt: TGTGCCATCGGCGGACGGGAAGGAAGCACCGGGGAGCTGTTTTTT
CDR3aa: CAIGGREGSTGELFF

abundance: .
j_gene: TRBJ1-4
len: 11
d_gene: .
v_gene: TRBV30
CDR3nt: TGTGCCTGGTCTGTTGGAGAAAAACTGTTTTTT
CDR3aa: CAWSVGEKLFF

abundance: once
j_gene: TRBJ2-7
len: 14
d_gene: TRBD1
v_gene: TRBV19
CDR3nt: TGTGCCAGTAGTGGCCTGACAGGGAACTACGAGCAGTACTTC
CDR3aa: CASSGLTGNYEQYF

abundance: .
j_gene: TRBJ2-1
len: 15
d_gene: TRBD1
v_gene: TRBV27
CDR3nt: TGTGCCAGCAGGCCAGACAGGGTCCCCTACAATGAGCAGTTCTTC
CDR3aa: CASRPDRVPYNEQFF

abundance: .
j_gene: TRBJ2-5
len: 13
d_gene: TRBD2
v_gene: TRBV28
CDR3nt: TGTGCCACCCGGACTAGCGGGGGAGAGACCCAGTACTTC
CDR3aa: CATRTSGGETQYF

abundance: .
j_gene: TRBJ1-2
len: 15
d_gene: .
v_gene: TRBV7-2
CDR3nt: TGTGCCAGCAGTTTAGGACAGTTGATTAACTATGGCTACACCTTC
CDR3aa: CASSLGQLINYGYTF

abundance: once
j_gene: TRBJ2-1
len: 16
d_gene: .
v_gene: TRBV11-2
CDR3nt: TGTGCCAGCAGCTTAGAGGGGGGCCTCCTTGGTGGTGAGCAGTTCTTC
CDR3aa: CASSLEGGLLGGEQFF

abundance: .
j_gene: TRBJ2-6
len: 15
d_gene: .
v_gene: TRBV6-6
CDR3nt: TGTGCCAGCAGTCCCGGGGGAACTGGGGCCAACGTCCTGACTTTC
CDR3aa: CASSPGGTGANVLTF

abundance: .
j_gene: TRBJ2-2
len: 14
d_gene: TRBD1
v_gene: TRBV6-5
CDR3nt: TGTGCCAGCAGTTGGACAGGCGGGACCGGGGAGCTGTTTTTT
CDR3aa: CASSWTGGTGELFF

abundance: .
j_gene: TRBJ2-2
len: 16
d_gene: .
v_gene: TRBV5-4
CDR3nt: TGTGCCAGCAGCTCGCCGGGAGCCCCGGTCACCGGGGAGCTGTTTTTT
CDR3aa: CASSSPGAPVTGELFF

abundance: .
j_gene: TRBJ2-5
len: 12
d_gene: .
v_gene: TRBV9
CDR3nt: TGTGCCAGCAGCGTATTCGGGGGGACCCAGTACTTC
CDR3aa: CASSVFGGTQYF

abundance: .
j_gene: TRBJ2-7
len: 11
d_gene: .
v_gene: TRBV30
CDR3nt: TGTGCCTGGAGCGCAGCGTACGAGCAGTACTTC
CDR3aa: CAWSAAYEQYF